Shown below are 24 T cell receptor beta chains from a single sample sequenced in a study of shared clonotypes between healthy human individuals. TCRdb's copy holds only in-frame clones and misses some; the assay was immunoSEQ multiplex PCR. Of more than 550,000 clones listed, 72% are singletons. The sample was memory CD4+ T cells sorted from blood. Documented subset: CD45RA-negative fraction. Receptor source: a woman aged 25 to 39 in good health.

This clone was seen only a few times. This chain links TRBV30 with TRBJ1-4, with TRBD1 identical over 8 bases. Per germline, CDR1 GTSNPN and CDR2 SVGIG (reference sequence). Germline trimming cut 5 bases from V and 8 bases from J; bases unmatched to any gene: 4. The CDR3 contains 12 residues. CDR3 sequence: CAWGQGGEKLFF. The CDR3 coding sequence is TGTGCCTGGGGACAGGGAGGAGAAAAACTGTTTTTT.

Concerning this clone itself: A clone one base away is much larger, so this may be a read error. This sample includes further DNA sequences coding for the same CDR3. The rearrangement uses TRBV18 and TRBJ2-5; unclear D gene. The germline V and J ends were trimmed by 3 bases and 0 bases, with 2 bases remaining between them. The CDR3 is made up of 12 amino acids. Germline V gives CDR1 KGHSH, CDR2 LQKENI. The CDR3 protein is CASSPYQETQYF. The DNA for the CDR3 is TGTGCCAGCTCACCCTACCAAGAGACCCAGTACTTC.

This chain uses TRBV25-1 with TRBJ2-4, with no clear D. The V gene's germline CDR1 is MGHDK and CDR2 SYGVNS. The CDR3 is 15 amino acids. Deletions cut 5 bases from V and 4 bases from J, with 15 bases between. In DNA, the CDR3 is TGTGCCAGCAGTACACCAGATCAAGCTAAAAACATTCAGTACTTC. Translating it yields CASSTPDQAKNIQYF.

The genes are TRBV27 and TRBJ2-1; weak D call: TRBD2 (6 bases). V lost 2 bases, J lost 4 bases, and 9 bases lay in between. The V gene's germline CDR1 is MNHEY and CDR2 SMNVEV (reference sequence). This CDR3 is built from 14 residues. DNA for the CDR3: TGTGCCAGCAGTTTAGTTGGAGGGTACAATGAGCAGTTCTTC. Translated: CASSLVGGYNEQFF.

The CDR3 sequence is CASTVPGQGTDTQYF. The CDR3 region has the DNA TGTGCCAGCACCGTCCCGGGACAGGGTACAGATACGCAGTATTTT. The chain combines TRBV28 with TRBJ2-3; TRBD1 agrees at 9 bases. In germline, CDR1 is MDHEN, CDR2 SYDVKM. V was clipped by 7 bases and J by 3 bases; unmatched bases: 8. This CDR3 contains 15 residues.

This clone has only a few counts. The genes are TRBV27 and TRBJ2-3; D uncertain. The CDR3 length is 15 residues. The germline CDR1 and CDR2 sequences are MNHEY and SMNVEV (reference sequence). Trimming took off 3 bases at V and 1 base at J, with 11 bases between the two ends. The CDR3 loop is CASSLMSFGTDTQYF. The CDR3 DNA follows: TGTGCCAGCAGTTTGATGAGCTTCGGCACAGATACGCAGTATTTT.

This clone is a singleton in its sample. The V and J genes are TRBV5-5 and TRBJ2-7, with 9 positions matching TRBD1. The germline V gene has CDR1 SGHKS and CDR2 YYEKEE (reference sequence). The junction had 5 bases not matched to a gene; V was cut back by 4 bases and J by 3 bases. There are 14 residues in the CDR3. CDR3 sequence reads: CASSVPGQGYEQYF. CDR3 bases: TGTGCCAGCAGCGTGCCGGGACAGGGCTACGAGCAGTACTTC.

The chain carries TRBV6-1 and TRBJ2-5; D is uncertain. Germline CDR1 MNHNS, CDR2 SASEGT. The ends were cut back, 4 bases at V and 10 bases at J, with 19 bases in the middle. CDR3 length: 14 amino acids. The CDR3 is CASSVTDDWNGQYF. The CDR3 DNA reads as TGTGCCAGCAGTGTTACGGACGACTGGAATGGCCAGTACTTC.

V usage is TRBV28 and J usage is TRBJ2-7, with D unclear. With 6 bases removed from V and 4 bases from J, the gap between germline ends came to 10 bases. The CDR3 length is 12 residues. The germline V gene has CDR1 MDHEN and CDR2 SYDVKM. The CDR3 region has the DNA TGTGCCAGCAGAGTAATGGGGTACGAGCAGTACTTC. It specifies CASRVMGYEQYF. Complete variable domain (other parts from reference TRBV28 and TRBJ2-7): DVKVTQSSRYLVKRTGEKVFLECVQDMDHENMFWYRQDPGLGLRLIYFSYDVKMKEKGDIPEGYSVSREKKERFSLILESASTNQTSMYLCASRVMGYEQYFGPGTRLTVT.

The CDR3 loop is CASSQGPRELFF. The CDR3 nucleotides are TGCGCCAGCAGCCAAGGTCCTCGGGAGCTGTTTTTT. The gene calls are TRBV4-1 and TRBJ2-2; D gene ambiguous. This CDR3 region has 12 residues. Germline V gives CDR1 MGHRA, CDR2 YSYEKL. The V gene lost 1 base and the J gene lost 9 bases, with 6 bases spanning the gap.

The chain combines TRBV7-8 with TRBJ2-5, with 8 nucleotides matching TRBD1. V dropped 7 bases and J dropped 5; count of bases not matched to a gene: 9. The CDR3 has 14 amino acids. Germline CDR1 and CDR2: SGHVS and FQNEAQ. CDR3 nucleotides: TGTGCCAGCACACTGACAGGGGCGAAGGAGACCCAGTACTTC. Amino acids: CASTLTGAKETQYF.

This clone was recorded at least ten times. The rearrangement joins TRBV5-1 to TRBJ2-2; TRBD1 matches 7 bases. Germline trimming cut 4 bases from V and 3 bases from J; bases unmatched to any gene: 6. Per germline, CDR1 SGHRS and CDR2 YFSETQ. The CDR3 spans 15 residues. The CDR3 DNA reads as TGCGCCAGCAGCGCGGAAACAGGGGACACCGGGGAGCTGTTTTTT. Translated, it gives CASSAETGDTGELFF.

V is TRBV14 and J is TRBJ1-5; D gene ambiguous. The germline gives CDR1 SGHDN, CDR2 FVKESK. This CDR3 comprises 15 residues. Deletions cut 1 base from V and 3 bases from J, with 10 bases between. In DNA, the CDR3 is TGTGCCAGCAGCCAAGTTAAAGCTTACAATCAGCCCCAGCATTTT. Translated, it gives CASSQVKAYNQPQHF.

Comment on this clone: Other nucleotide sequences in the sample specify the same CDR3. The chain is built from TRBV5-1 and TRBJ1-1, with 7 bases matching TRBD1. V lost 5 bases to trimming and J lost 3 bases; unmatched junction nucleotides: 4. Germline-derived CDR1 and CDR2 are SGHRS and YFSETQ. The CDR3 runs 13 residues. The CDR3 coding sequence is TGCGCCAGCAGTCTGCAGGGGGACACTGAAGCTTTCTTT. As protein: CASSLQGDTEAFF.

V usage is TRBV5-1 and J usage is TRBJ2-2; the match to TRBD1 covers 9 bases. The CDR3 runs 16 residues. The trim removed 4 bases at V and 0 bases at J, leaving 4 bases unmatched. The germline CDR1 and CDR2 sequences are SGHRS and YFSETQ. The chain's CDR3 is CASSPGQGTNTGELFF. CDR3 nucleotide sequence: TGCGCCAGCAGCCCGGGACAGGGCACGAACACCGGGGAGCTGTTTTTT.

The rearrangement joins TRBV27 to TRBJ2-5, with 8 bases identical to TRBD1. V shed 6 bases, J shed 1 base, and the junction held 4 bases outside the gene matches. Per germline, CDR1 MNHEY and CDR2 SMNVEV (reference sequence). The CDR3 contains 14 residues. The CDR3 coding sequence is TGTGCCAGCAGGAGACAGGGGACCCAAGAGACCCAGTACTTC. This translates into CASRRQGTQETQYF.

In its sample, this clone was seen a few times. This chain uses TRBV11-2 with TRBJ2-3; the D gene could be TRBD1 or TRBD2 (6 bases each). Germline-derived CDR1 and CDR2 are SGHAT and FQNNGV. The V and J ends lost 5 bases and 4 bases respectively, with 13 bases between them. The CDR3 sequence is 14 residues long. CDR3 amino acids: CASSLRRGADTQYF. In DNA form, the CDR3 reads TGTGCCAGCAGCCTACGTAGGGGGGCAGATACGCAGTATTTT. Based on the CDR3 plus reference TRBV11-2 and TRBJ2-3, the full variable domain is EAGVAQSPRYKIIEKRQSVAFWCNPISGHATLYWYQQILGQGPKLLIQFQNNGVVDDSQLPKDRFSAERLKGVDSTLKIQPAKLEDSAVYLCASSLRRGADTQYFGPGTRLTVL.

This clone was counted only a few times. V is TRBV4-1 and J is TRBJ1-1; possibly TRBD1 for D (6 bases). Germline values: CDR1 MGHRA, CDR2 YSYEKL. Trimming pared 5 bases from V and 3 bases from J, leaving 13 bases between. This CDR3 has 14 residues. The CDR3 nucleotides are TGCGCCAGCAGCATACAGGGTGGGGACACTGAAGCTTTCTTT. Amino acid sequence: CASSIQGGDTEAFF.

This clone was seen only once. The J gene is TRBJ2-2, the V gene TRBV9; no clear D. Germline CDR1 and CDR2: SGDLS and YYNGEE. The CDR3 length is 15 residues. V lost 0 bases to trimming and J lost 2 bases, with 8 bases between them. CDR3 sequence reads: CASSVGGSNTGELFF. CDR3 nucleotide sequence: TGTGCCAGCAGCGTAGGCGGCAGCAACACCGGGGAGCTGTTTTTT.

This rearrangement joins TRBV19 to TRBJ1-1; no reliable D call. The germline CDR1 and CDR2 sequences are LNHDA and SQIVND (reference sequence). This CDR3 is 10 amino acids long. V lost 8 bases and J lost 3, with 4 bases in between. The CDR3 region has the DNA TGTGCCAGTGGATACACTGAAGCTTTCTTT. Translating gives CASGYTEAFF.

This clone was observed a few times. The chain carries TRBV19 and TRBJ1-5, with D maybe TRBD1 (6 bases). Per the germline V gene, CDR1 is LNHDA and CDR2 is SQIVND (reference sequence). This CDR3 region has 16 residues. The V gene lost 5 bases and the J gene lost 3 bases, with 17 bases spanning the gap. The CDR3: CASSYPGAEINQPQHF. CDR3 coding DNA: TGTGCCAGTAGTTACCCAGGGGCGGAGATCAATCAGCCCCAGCATTTT.

This sequence joins TRBV28 and TRBJ2-2, with D possibly TRBD2 on 6 matching bases. The CDR3 length is 18 residues. V was trimmed by 3 bases and J by 0 bases, leaving 17 bases between them. Germline V gives CDR1 MDHEN, CDR2 SYDVKM. In DNA, the CDR3 is TGTGCCAGCAGTTTGTATGGGGGACTTCGCGCGAACACCGGGGAGCTGTTTTTT. This gives the protein CASSLYGGLRANTGELFF. Full variable domain (outside the CDR3, taken from reference TRBV28 and TRBJ2-2): DVKVTQSSRYLVKRTGEKVFLECVQDMDHENMFWYRQDPGLGLRLIYFSYDVKMKEKGDIPEGYSVSREKKERFSLILESASTNQTSMYLCASSLYGGLRANTGELFFGEGSRLTVL.

A remark on this clone: Distinct nucleotide sequences in the sample also encode this CDR3. This chain connects TRBV18 to TRBJ2-5, with D uncertain. Per germline, CDR1 KGHSH and CDR2 LQKENI. The CDR3 runs 13 residues. The ends were cut back, 4 bases at V and 5 bases at J, with 11 bases in the middle. CDR3 DNA: TGTGCCAGCTCACGGGCGTTAACGGAGACCCAGTACTTC. Protein product: CASSRALTETQYF.

This clone appeared a few times. The rearrangement joins TRBV30 to TRBJ1-4, with D tentatively TRBD1 (6 bases). The CDR3 length is 14 residues. Trimming removed 2 bases at V and 8 bases at J, with 15 bases between. The V gene's germline CDR1 is GTSNPN and CDR2 SVGIG (reference sequence). CDR3 residues: CAWSFGQRGEKLFF. Here the CDR3 DNA reads TGTGCCTGGAGTTTTGGACAGAGGGGAGAAAAACTGTTTTTT.